This T cell receptor (beta chain) was recovered during a study of monozygotic twins with inflammatory bowel disease (dated by TCRdb to about 2019). As for the study more broadly: The full study comprised 28 monozygotic twin pairs: nine German pairs (four IBD-concordant, five IBD-discordant) and 19 IBD-discordant Danish pairs. The search for disease-associated traits relied mainly on comparing IBD patients with their genetically identical healthy co-twins within discordant pairs. Each individual had, on average, about 151 000 unique TCRalpha sequences and 181 000 unique TCRbeta sequences available for analysis.

Worth noting for this clonotype: Its cognate antigen has yet to be identified.

CDR1 and CDR2, per the germline V gene, are SGHRS and YFSETQ. From the cysteine up to the phenylalanine, the CDR3 has a length of 18 residues. No coding sequence is recorded. From each donor, an approximately 2.5 ml peripheral blood sample was collected into PAXgene tubes and kept at -80 degrees C. Without T cell sorting, total RNA was isolated from whole blood using the PAXgene blood miRNA kit on an automated QIAcube. Peripheral blood from monozygotic twin pairs who were concordant or discordant for inflammatory bowel disease underwent deep TCRalpha and TCRbeta repertoire profiling using unique molecular barcoding. For every twin pair, smoking habits were documented, and each individual was categorised as a current, former or never smoker. What the authors observed across the whole study: Compared with healthy twins, IBD patients shared fewer clonotypes with other individuals, and the difference was most pronounced in patients with signs of disease activity. Repertoire similarity did not differ between concordant and discordant twins, which could be due to limited statistical power. IBD patients had lower TCRbeta repertoire diversity, measured by the inverse Simpson index, than their healthy co-twins. No single strong signal or clonotype linked to IBD turned up in the results, so the idea that one exists was not supported. Because patients received different immunosuppressive treatments, the repertoires may have picked up extra background noise and variability between individuals. The analysis was unable to tell apart different T cell subtypes.

To prepare the library, 5' RACE was applied. Preparation of each TCR library used approximately 4,000 ng of total RNA. For each sample, cDNA was synthesized in eight separate reactions using SMARTScribe reverse transcriptase. During cDNA synthesis, template switching introduced unique molecular identifiers that contained a 6-nucleotide sample barcode. TCRalpha and TCRbeta cDNA was amplified by two nested PCRs of around 16 and 10 cycles, with bead purification after each PCR. Before amplification, cDNA was treated with uracil DNA-glycosylase and purified using the QIAquick PCR purification kit. The second PCR added Illumina TruSeq-compatible adapters along with sample-specific barcodes. TapeStation and Qubit were used to check library quality and concentration, and roughly 4.8 ng of each library went into the pool. Sequencing of the pooled libraries was done on an Illumina HiSeq2500 single-index Rapid Run using custom sequencing primers and 2 x 100 bp reads. On the study's bioinformatics: MiGEC version 1.2.6 was used for UMI-based consensus assembly, which corrected PCR and sequencing errors. MiXCR version 2.1.1 handled V(D)J alignment, clonotype assembly and CDR3 extraction. To normalise gene usage, clonotype sharing and MAIT/NKT TCR abundance, the analysis used the top 1000, 10 000 and 20 000 clonotypes per sample. Diversity was computed as the inverse Simpson index with the vegan R package after downsampling to 27 000 UMIs. Paired Mann-Whitney U tests were applied to discordant twin pairs, and Benjamini-Hochberg correction was used for multiple testing. The reads went through TCRdb reprocessing, and each CDR3 protein sequence gets one entry with no DNA. These V and J calls rely on TCRdb rather than the paper's analysis. The table kept for this sample lists more than 300,000 distinct CDR3 sequences. Approximately 5.4% of the sample goes to the ten largest clones.

The origin of this receptor is a human donor with ulcerative colitis or Crohn's disease, or a healthy co-twin of an affected twin (not recorded which). The chain couples TRBV5-1 to TRBJ2-1; there is no DNA to check the TCRdb D call of TRBD2. Sequencing used blood. The CDR3 sequence is CASSLYSGGPSSYNEQFF.